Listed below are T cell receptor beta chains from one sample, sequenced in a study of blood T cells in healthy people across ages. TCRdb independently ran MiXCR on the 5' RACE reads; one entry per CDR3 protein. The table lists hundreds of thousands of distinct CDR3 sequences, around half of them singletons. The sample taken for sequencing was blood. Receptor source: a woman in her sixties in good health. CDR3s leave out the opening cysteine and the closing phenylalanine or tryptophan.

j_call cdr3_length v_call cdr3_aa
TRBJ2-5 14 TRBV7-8 ASSLAASGRLETQY
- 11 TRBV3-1 ASRKGTAYEQY
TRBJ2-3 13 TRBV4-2 ASSQERGSVDTQY
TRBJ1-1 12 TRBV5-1 ASSSGTGATEAF
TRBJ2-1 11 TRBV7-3 ASSLRQSQTQF
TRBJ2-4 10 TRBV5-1 ASSLGGDGQY
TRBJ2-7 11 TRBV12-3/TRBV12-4 ASSRDRLNEQY
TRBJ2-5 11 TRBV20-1 SAQGGSAETQY
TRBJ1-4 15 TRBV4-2 ASSQIADSRGNEKLF
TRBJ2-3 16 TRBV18 ASSPSRTGMRATDTQY
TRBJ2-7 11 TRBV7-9 ASGGGGSYEQY
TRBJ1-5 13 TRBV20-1 SARGPGANNQPQH
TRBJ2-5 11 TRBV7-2 ASTETGLYEQY
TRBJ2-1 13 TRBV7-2 ASSLNRLPYNEQF
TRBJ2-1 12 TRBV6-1 ASTLAGGPNEQF
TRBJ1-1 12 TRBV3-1 ASSNTGTGTEAF
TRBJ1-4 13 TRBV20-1 SARDARGTGEKLF
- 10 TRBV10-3 AISRTGAEQY
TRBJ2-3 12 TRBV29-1 SADQDRDTDTQY
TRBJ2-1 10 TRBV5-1 ASSNNRNEQF
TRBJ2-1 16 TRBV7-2 ASSLEVIGTSSYNEQF
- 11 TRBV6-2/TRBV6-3 ASSPKGLYEQY
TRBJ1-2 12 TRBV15 AASGGLASYGYT
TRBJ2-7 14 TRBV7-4 ASSLLRGPPYNEQY
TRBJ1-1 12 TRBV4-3 ASSQDRQTLRAF
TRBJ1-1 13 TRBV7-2 ASSPTGGLNTEAF
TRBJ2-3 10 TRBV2 ASNTDTDTQY
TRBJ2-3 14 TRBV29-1 SVEGGPGGGTDTQY
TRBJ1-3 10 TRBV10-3 AISESGNTIY
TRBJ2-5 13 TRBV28 ASRLGQGQQETQY
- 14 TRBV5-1 ASSLRGQGFQNEQY
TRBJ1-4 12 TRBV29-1 SGRQGATNEKLF
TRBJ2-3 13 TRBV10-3 AISATTPSRDTQY
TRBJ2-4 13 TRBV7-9 ASSRGLGGRGIQY
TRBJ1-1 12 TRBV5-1 ASSIHRDRTEAF
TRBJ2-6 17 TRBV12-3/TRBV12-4 ASSPPGKREVSGANVLT
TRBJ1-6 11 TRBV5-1 ASSLNSNSPLH
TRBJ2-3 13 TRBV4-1 ASSQEGGLAETQY
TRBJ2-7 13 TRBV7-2 ASSLRGGQGAEQY
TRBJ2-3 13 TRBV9 ASSVVGGLTDTQY
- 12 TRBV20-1 SATNNFHYYEQY
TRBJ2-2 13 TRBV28 ASSVGRGYTGELF
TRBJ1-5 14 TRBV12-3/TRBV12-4 ASSYRGGRGNQPQH
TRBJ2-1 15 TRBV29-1 SVGEGSGASSYNEQF
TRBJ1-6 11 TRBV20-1 SARGPSDSPLH
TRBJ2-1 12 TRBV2 ASSELVLPNEQF
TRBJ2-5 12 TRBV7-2 ASSFYSIQETQY
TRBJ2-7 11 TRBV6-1 ASSFGPLGEQY
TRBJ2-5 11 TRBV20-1 SAAGHSAVVQY
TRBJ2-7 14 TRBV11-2 ASSSPTRGGVYEQY